One and the same sample provided the 18 T cell receptor beta chains below, sequenced in a study of early T cells in non-severe SARS-CoV-2 infection. TCRdb independently ran MiXCR on the 5' RACE reads; one entry per CDR3 protein. The data hold roughly 86,000 distinct CDR3 sequences, with roughly 14% observed a single time. Sequencing input: whole blood. Source of these receptors: an adult who was a healthcare worker with PCR-confirmed SARS-CoV-2 infection or an uninfected control (not recorded which).

The chain joins TRBV21-1 to TRBJ2-1; the table's TRBD1 call for D was not verified on the DNA. TRBV21-1 is a documented pseudogene. The CDR3 loop spans 15 amino acids. As DNA, the CDR3 is TGTGCCAGCAGCAAAGTGTCTAGGGGCTTGAATGAGCAGTTCTTC. It yields the protein CASSKVSRGLNEQFF.

The chain recombines TRBV12-3 or TRBV12-4 with TRBJ2-3; the D is unclear. Trimming shortened V by 2 bases and J by 0 bases, and 6 bases separated the two germline ends. This CDR3 comprises 14 residues. CDR3 sequence (DNA): TGTGCCAGCAGTTTATCAGCCAGCACAGATACGCAGTATTTT. Translated: CASSLSASTDTQYF.

The V gene is TRBV9, the J gene TRBJ2-2; D is possibly TRBD1 (5 bases). Germline lookup yields CDR1 SGDLS and CDR2 YYNGEE. Trimming removed 4 bases from V and 5 bases from J, with 12 bases in between. This CDR3 has 14 amino acids. The CDR3 loop is CASSTRVQTGELFF. The CDR3 DNA follows: TGTGCCAGCAGCACCAGGGTTCAAACCGGGGAGCTGTTTTTT. The full variable domain, rest sourced from reference TRBV9 and TRBJ2-2, is DSGVTQTPKHLITATGQRVTLRCSPRSGDLSVYWYQQSLDQGLQFLIQYYNGEERAKGNILERFSAQQFPDLHSELNLSSLELGDSALYFCASSTRVQTGELFFGEGSRLTVL.

This clonotype was observed a few times. The rearrangement links TRBV11-2 to TRBJ2-5, with D tentatively TRBD2 (6 bases). Germline V CDR1 and CDR2: SGHAT, FQNNGV. This CDR3 contains 13 residues. Trimming removed 5 bases from V and 5 bases from J, with 12 bases in between. As DNA, the CDR3 is TGTGCCAGCAGCCCCGGGAGCGTGGAGACCCAGTACTTC. Protein: CASSPGSVETQYF.

Comments on this clonotype: Mismatch with germline at one junction end may stem from a read error. The chain links TRBV3-1 to TRBJ2-5; a weak D match, TRBD2 (6 bases). The CDR3 is 12 residues long. Per germline, CDR1 LGHDT and CDR2 YNNKEL (reference sequence). CDR3 DNA: TGTGCCAGCAGCCAAGGCCGCGGAGGGATGAGCTTC. Protein product: CASSQGRGGMSF.

The chain is built from TRBV7-6 and TRBJ2-1, with 10 bases that match TRBD2. Germline lookup yields CDR1 SGHVS and CDR2 FNYEAQ. V trimming: 5 bases; J trimming: 2 bases; junction bases outside the gene matches: 3. This CDR3 has 15 amino acids. The CDR3 bases are TGTGCCAGCAGCGTAAGCGGGGGGGCCTACAATGAGCAGTTCTTC. It codes for CASSVSGGAYNEQFF.

The V gene is TRBV20-1, the J gene TRBJ2-3, with D unresolved. Germline lookup yields CDR1 DFQATT and CDR2 SNEGSKA (reference sequence). V was shortened by 3 bases and J by 0 bases, with 7 bases between the two germline ends. This CDR3 comprises 13 residues. The CDR3 coding sequence is TGCAGTGCTAGTTACAGAAGCACAGATACGCAGTATTTT. Translated: CSASYRSTDTQYF.

This CDR3 reads CASSLNGGIITDTQYF. The CDR3, as DNA: TGTGCCAGCAGCCTGAATGGCGGGATTATCACAGATACGCAGTATTTT. The chain has TRBV7-2 and TRBJ2-3, with D possibly being TRBD2 (6 bases). The CDR3 contains 16 residues. Between the trimmed V and J ends, which lost 5 bases and 2 bases, there was a span of 17 bases. The V gene's germline CDR1 is SGHTA and CDR2 FQGNSA.

CDR3 sequence reads: CSLQPTLNTEAFF. The CDR3 region has the DNA TGCAGCCTTCAACCGACGCTGAACACTGAAGCTTTCTTT. This chain uses TRBV29-1 with TRBJ1-1; D gene ambiguous. The CDR3 totals 13 residues. The V and J ends lost 8 bases and 0 bases respectively, with 13 bases between them. The germline V gene has CDR1 SQVTM and CDR2 ANQGSEA.

This clonotype was seen many times. The V gene is TRBV29-1, the J gene TRBJ1-4; D not certain. Germline V lookup: CDR1 SQVTM, CDR2 ANQGSEA. V was pared by 7 bases and J by 3 bases, with 9 bases between. This CDR3 contains 12 residues. Written as DNA, the CDR3 is TGCAGCGGGTCGTTTGCTAATGAAAAACTGTTTTTT. Amino acids: CSGSFANEKLFF.

This clonotype was seen only a few times. This chain links TRBV9 with TRBJ2-5; no firm D call. Germline lookup yields CDR1 SGDLS and CDR2 YYNGEE. With 0 bases removed from V and 4 bases from J, the gap between germline ends came to 13 bases. The CDR3 length is 15 residues. The CDR3 protein is CASSVGTLEGETQYF. The DNA of the CDR3 is TGTGCCAGCAGCGTAGGGACCCTCGAAGGAGAGACCCAGTACTTC.

This chain joins TRBV12-3 or TRBV12-4 and TRBJ1-5; D is undetermined. The CDR3 is made up of 13 amino acids. The V end was cut by 8 bases, the J end by 4 bases, with 12 bases between. Here the CDR3 DNA reads TGTGCCAGCTCCACGGTTCGAAATCAGCCCCAGCATTTT. As protein: CASSTVRNQPQHF.

This clonotype occurred a few times. The V and J genes are TRBV21-1 and TRBJ2-7; the table's D call, TRBD1, was not checked against the DNA. TRBV21-1 is classified as a pseudogene. CDR3 length equals 20 residues. The CDR3, as DNA: TGTGCCAGCAGCAAAGCGCCGTTCACGGGGGGACCCAACTTCTCCTACGAGCAGTACGTC. Translation gives CASSKAPFTGGPNFSYEQYV.

The chain is built from TRBV29-1 and TRBJ2-4; TRBD2 matches 8 bases. The CDR3 extends over 15 amino acids. J lost 8 bases, V lost 4 bases, and 13 bases had no gene match. CDR1 and CDR2 (germline): SQVTM, ANQGSEA. CDR3 sequence reads: CSVVFVAGPGHIQYF. DNA for the CDR3: TGCAGCGTTGTTTTCGTAGCGGGGCCGGGTCACATTCAGTACTTC.

The chain joins TRBV20-1 to TRBJ1-6; D is uncertain. V lost 1 base, J lost 0 bases, and 10 bases lay in between. The CDR3 has 16 amino acids. The germline V gene has CDR1 DFQATT and CDR2 SNEGSKA (reference sequence). The DNA of the CDR3 is TGCAGTGCTAGAGTACTAGGGAGCTCCTATAATTCACCCCTCCACTTT. This translates into CSARVLGSSYNSPLHF.

This clonotype was seen many times. The gene calls are TRBV7-9 and TRBJ2-1; 8 bases align to TRBD2. The junction had 14 bases not matched to a gene; V was cut back by 7 bases and J by 0 bases. This CDR3 comprises 18 residues. Germline CDR1 is SEHNR and CDR2 is FQNEAQ (reference sequence). The CDR3 DNA reads TGTGCCAGCAACCAAGCGGTGGCTAGCGGGTCCTCCTACAATGAGCAGTTCTTC. This encodes CASNQAVASGSSYNEQFF.

This clonotype was recorded at least ten times. The chain has TRBV5-4 and TRBJ1-1; tentative D call: TRBD1 (5 bases). The V end was cut by 4 bases, the J end by 2 bases, with 12 bases between. The CDR3 is 14 amino acids. In germline, CDR1 is SGHNT, CDR2 YYREEE (reference sequence). The CDR3 sequence: CASSTGTDNTEAFF. CDR3 nucleotides: TGTGCCAGCAGCACGGGGACTGATAACACTGAAGCTTTCTTT.

This rearrangement joins TRBV3-1 to TRBJ2-1, with D possibly TRBD2 on 5 matching bases. From germline, CDR1 is LGHDT and CDR2 YNNKEL (reference sequence). V was trimmed by 6 bases and J by 5 bases, leaving 14 bases between them. This CDR3 is built from 14 residues. The CDR3 bases are TGTGCCAGCAGGCCGACCGGGATAAACAATGAGCAGTTCTTC. It specifies CASRPTGINNEQFF.